This TCR beta chain was captured by sequencing in a study of blood T cell repertoires in COVID-19. The overall study: Italy, Spain and the United States were the sources of the convalescent and acute COVID-19 samples. T cells, B-cell-depleted T cells, or PBMCs provided the cDNA or gDNA that served as material.

Per the germline V gene, CDR1 is SGHDT and CDR2 is YYEEEE. The CDR3 covers 15 residues. V shed 0 bases and J shed 5 bases, with 14 bases lying between them. In the study's own analysis: Quantification of nucleated cells was approximated via reference gene primer amplification. The data were produced by immunoSEQ multiplex PCR, yet TCRdb's version contains in-frame clones alone and is incomplete. V, J and clone size reflect that table, while D and trimming were determined from the DNA. The table records approximately 180,000 clones, more than 75% of them present only once. The gene calls are TRBV5-6 and TRBJ2-5; possible D gene TRBD2, 5 bases. Sequencing was performed on peripheral blood. The TCR comes from a human donor in a cohort sampled during active COVID-19. Written as DNA, the CDR3 is TGTGCCAGCAGCTTGGCCCGAGGGAGTAGGGAGACCCAGTACTTC. It specifies CASSLARGSRETQYF.